Listed below are T cell receptor beta chains from one sample, sequenced in a study of shared clonotypes between healthy human individuals. TCRdb's table, derived via immunoSEQ multiplex PCR, lists solely in-frame clones and lacks some. Altogether fewer than 1.6 million clones are present, less than 99% being singletons, with the ten largest covering 0.36%. Sequencing was done on a sample of naive CD4+ T cells sorted from blood. These receptors all come from a man aged 30 to 39 in good health. CDR3s leave out the opening cysteine and the closing phenylalanine or tryptophan.

j_call v_call cdr3_aa
TRBJ2-3 TRBV27 ASSLRGTDTQY
TRBJ2-2 TRBV6-5 ASRPGTFTGELF
TRBJ2-5 TRBV5-1 ASSTDQETQY
TRBJ1-2 TRBV7-2 ASSPEGALLGGYT
TRBJ2-6 TRBV29-1 SVGLTGANVLT
TRBJ1-5 TRBV11-2 ASSLDRPTRGQPQH
TRBJ2-3 TRBV7-3 ASSPTSGSINTQY
TRBJ2-1 TRBV10-3 AISERTSGKGGNEQF
TRBJ2-3 TRBV5-5 ASSPVFADTQY
TRBJ2-1 TRBV7-3 ASSLRTSGRTWALYNEQF
TRBJ1-5 TRBV28 ASSPGGNQPQH
TRBJ1-1 TRBV9 ASSSGDRNTEAF
TRBJ2-3 TRBV20-1 SAPHPDTQY
TRBJ1-5 TRBV28 ASTKKYSNQPQH
TRBJ2-7 TRBV5-1 ASSRDTYEQY
TRBJ1-1 TRBV6-5 ASSQTGMNTEAF
TRBJ1-3 TRBV5-1 ASSDRQGPGNTIY
TRBJ2-7 TRBV6-6 ASSYSSQGVPYEQY
TRBJ2-1 TRBV5-5 ASSHHYNEQF
TRBJ1-2 TRBV7-6 ASSLRSGHGYT
TRBJ1-1 TRBV6-6 ASSHLGQSNTEAF
TRBJ2-7 TRBV7-2 ASSRGPVDEQY